This section outlines one T cell receptor (beta chain) sequence together with its context. Participants had their cohort set by participant-reported clinical history. Cohort 3 donors were reported recovered after two negative PCRs, clearance, or symptom resolution. This sample stems from a study of blood T cell repertoires in COVID-19. Study-wide background: T cells, B-cell-depleted T cells, or PBMCs supplied cDNA or gDNA.

Trimming took 2 bases from V and 2 from J, leaving 9 bases between them. The CDR3 totals 14 residues. Looked up from germline, CDR1 is KGHSH and CDR2 is LQKENI. In the original workflow: Reference gene primer amplification yielded estimated nucleated cell counts. Assay used: immunoSEQ multiplex PCR; TCRdb lists only in-frame clones, some missing. The D gene and trimming were derived from the DNA, and the V and J assignments and clone size from that table. The table lists fewer than 400,000 clones, around 86% of them singletons. The sequencing sample was made of PBMCs or T cells enriched from blood (not recorded which). This chain joins TRBV18 and TRBJ1-2, with D hard to call. This sequence was found in a man aged 55 to 70 who had recovered from COVID-19. CDR3 residues: CASSPKTQNYGYTF. CDR3 DNA: TGTGCCAGCTCACCAAAGACACAGAACTATGGCTACACCTTC.